This TCR beta chain was profiled in a study of naive and memory T cell subsets. Overall study results and limits: Especially in CD8 cells, naive repertoires contained a few larger clonotypes, possibly CD45RA-re-expressing memory cells. Clonotypes are single alpha or beta chains, not paired receptors. Diversity fell and Gini index rose from naive through CM, EM, EMRA.

An equimolar mix of two oligonucleotides served as the beta constant-region primer for TRBC1 and TRBC2. The ligated cDNA underwent four PCR rounds using SP2 and nested alpha and beta constant-region primers. TCRdb itself ran the UMI-ligation and nested PCR reads through MiXCR, one entry per CDR3 protein. The profile shows approximately 150,000 distinct CDR3 sequences, about 23% of them singletons. This clonotype has a handful of counts. Its antigen is currently unknown. From the second PCR step, alpha and beta chains were amplified apart. Four subsets defined by CD45RA and CD27 were sorted after CD3, CD4, CD8 and live/dead staining. CDR3 length: 13 amino acids. Per germline, CDR1 MDHEN and CDR2 SYDVKM. Trimming left V 3 bases short and J 2 bases short, with 8 bases between.

Specimen: naive CD4+ T cells from blood. This TCR was sampled from a human donor in good health. V gene TRBV28 combines with J gene TRBJ2-7, with D perhaps TRBD2 (6 bases). The chain's CDR3 is CASSLIAAYEQYF. The CDR3 coding sequence is TGTGCCAGCAGTTTGATAGCGGCCTACGAGCAGTACTTC.